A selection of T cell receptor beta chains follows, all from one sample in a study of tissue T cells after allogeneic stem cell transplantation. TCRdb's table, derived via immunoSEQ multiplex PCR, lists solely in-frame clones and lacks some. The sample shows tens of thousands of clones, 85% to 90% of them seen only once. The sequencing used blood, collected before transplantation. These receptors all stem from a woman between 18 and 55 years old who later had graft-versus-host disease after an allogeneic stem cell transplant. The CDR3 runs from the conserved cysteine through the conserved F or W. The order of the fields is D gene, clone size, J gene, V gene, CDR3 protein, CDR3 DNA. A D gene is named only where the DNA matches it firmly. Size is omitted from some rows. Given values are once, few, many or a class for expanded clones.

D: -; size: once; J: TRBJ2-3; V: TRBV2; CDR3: CASSEKRELGTDTQYF; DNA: TGTGCCAGCAGCGAAAAACGGGAGTTGGGCACAGATACGCAGTATTTT
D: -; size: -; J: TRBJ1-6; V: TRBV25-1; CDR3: CASSDRGNSPLHF; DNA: TGTGCCAGCAGTGACAGGGGTAATTCACCCCTCCACTTT
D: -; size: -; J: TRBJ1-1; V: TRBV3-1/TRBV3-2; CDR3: CASSQTGDSDTEAFF; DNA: TGTGCCAGCAGCCAGACAGGTGATTCGGACACTGAAGCTTTCTTT
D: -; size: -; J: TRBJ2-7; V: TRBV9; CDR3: CASSVESAGAFYEQYF; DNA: TGTGCCAGCAGCGTAGAATCGGCAGGGGCCTTCTACGAGCAGTACTTC
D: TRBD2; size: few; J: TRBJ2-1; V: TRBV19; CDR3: CASSGTSGGREQFF; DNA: TGTGCCAGTAGCGGGACTAGCGGGGGGAGGGAGCAGTTCTTC
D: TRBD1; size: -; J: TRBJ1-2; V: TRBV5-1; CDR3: CASSFPPGQGYGYTF; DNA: TGCGCCAGCAGCTTTCCTCCGGGACAGGGATACGGCTACACCTTC
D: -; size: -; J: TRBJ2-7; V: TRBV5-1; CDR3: CASKGDGSAYYEQYF; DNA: TGCGCCAGCAAAGGTGACGGGTCGGCCTACTACGAGCAGTACTTC
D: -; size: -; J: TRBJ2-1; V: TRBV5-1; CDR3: CASSLGTPGDEQFF; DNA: TGCGCCAGCAGCTTGGGGACGCCCGGCGATGAGCAGTTCTTC
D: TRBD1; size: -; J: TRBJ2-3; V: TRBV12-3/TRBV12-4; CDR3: CASTRGPPDTQYF; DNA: TGTGCCAGCACCAGGGGGCCCCCCGATACGCAGTATTTT
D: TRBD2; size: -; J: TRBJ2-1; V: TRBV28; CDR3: CASTSGGAVNSYNEQFF; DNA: TGTGCCAGCACTAGCGGGGGGGCGGTTAACTCCTACAATGAGCAGTTCTTC
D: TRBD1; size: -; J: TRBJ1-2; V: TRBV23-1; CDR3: CASSPSLRDRGLNYGYTF; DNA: TGCGCCAGCAGTCCATCCCTCCGGGACAGGGGGCTCAACTATGGCTACACCTTC
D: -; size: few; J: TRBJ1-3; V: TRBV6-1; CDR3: CASSESPAISGNTIYF; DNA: TGTGCCAGCAGTGAAAGTCCGGCGATCTCTGGAAACACCATATATTTT
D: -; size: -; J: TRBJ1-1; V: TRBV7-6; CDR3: CASSLGEGREAFF; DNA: TGTGCCAGCAGCTTAGGGGAGGGTAGGGAAGCTTTCTTT
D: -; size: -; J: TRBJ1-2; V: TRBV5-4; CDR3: CASSLTGFGYTF; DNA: TGTGCCAGCAGCTTGACAGGGTTTGGCTACACCTTC
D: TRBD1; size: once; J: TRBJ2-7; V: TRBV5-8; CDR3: CASSGMWDRDREQYF; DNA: TGTGCCAGCAGCGGCATGTGGGACAGGGACCGCGAGCAGTACTTC
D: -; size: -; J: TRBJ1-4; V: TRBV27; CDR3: CASSFSAGREKLFF; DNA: TGTGCCAGCAGTTTTTCAGCTGGAAGAGAAAAACTGTTTTTT
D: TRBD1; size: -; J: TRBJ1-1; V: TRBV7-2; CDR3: CASGPRGRQGPNTEAFF; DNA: TGTGCCAGCGGACCTAGGGGGAGACAGGGACCGAACACTGAAGCTTTCTTT
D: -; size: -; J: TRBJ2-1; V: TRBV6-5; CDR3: CASPWDPQYNEQFF; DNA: TGTGCCAGCCCTTGGGACCCCCAGTACAATGAGCAGTTCTTC
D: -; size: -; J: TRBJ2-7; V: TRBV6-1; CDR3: CASSEGPTRGEQYF; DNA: TGTGCCAGCAGTGAGGGGCCAACCCGGGGCGAGCAGTACTTC
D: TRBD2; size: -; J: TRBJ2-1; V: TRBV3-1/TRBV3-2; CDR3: CASSQTSGRLSSYNEQFF; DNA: TGTGCCAGCAGCCAAACTAGCGGGAGATTAAGCTCCTACAATGAGCAGTTCTTC
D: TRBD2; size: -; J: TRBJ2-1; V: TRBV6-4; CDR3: CASSVVGTSGSSEQFF; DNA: TGTGCCAGCAGTGTTGTAGGGACTAGCGGGAGTAGTGAGCAGTTCTTC
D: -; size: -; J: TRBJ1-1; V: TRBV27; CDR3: CASSIGTVNTEAFF; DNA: TGTGCCAGCAGTATCGGGACGGTCAACACTGAAGCTTTCTTT
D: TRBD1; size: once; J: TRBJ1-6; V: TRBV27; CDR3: CASSLTGALPSSYNSPLHF; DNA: TGTGCCAGCAGTCTGACAGGGGCCCTCCCGAGCTCCTATAATTCACCCCTCCACTTT
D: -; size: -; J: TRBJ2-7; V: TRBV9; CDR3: CASSVFPDYEQYF; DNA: TGTGCCAGCAGCGTATTTCCTGACTACGAGCAGTACTTC